The 21 T cell receptor beta chains in this list originate from one sample, sequenced in a study of cytomegalovirus exposure and HLA in healthy donors. Clones were sequenced by immunoSEQ multiplex PCR, and TCRdb holds only the in-frame ones, with some missing. Of 66,000 or so clones in the sample, about 97% were seen once. Sequenced sample: PBMCs. The source of these receptors is a woman aged 18-30 years in good health and CMV-seropositive.

The chain is built from TRBV7-8 and TRBJ2-3; D unclear. This CDR3 spans 14 amino acids. The germline CDR1 and CDR2 sequences are SGHVS and FQNEAQ. Trimming stripped 5 bases from V and 5 bases from J, with 14 bases between. This CDR3 is CASSTDPVVDTQYF. DNA for the CDR3: TGTGCCAGCAGCACAGACCCCGTGGTAGATACGCAGTATTTT.

To note about this clone: Other DNA sequences in this sample translate to the same CDR3. This chain uses TRBV9 with TRBJ1-2; 7 positions agree with TRBD1. CDR1 SGDLS and CDR2 YYNGEE come from the germline V gene. The junction had 0 bases not matched to a gene; V was cut back by 0 bases and J by 4 bases. The CDR3 is made up of 13 amino acids. CDR3 in DNA: TGTGCCAGCAGCGTAGGACAGGGCTATGGCTACACCTTC. Protein sequence: CASSVGQGYGYTF.

This chain uses TRBV2 with TRBJ2-3; TRBD1 matches at 9 bases. CDR3 length equals 15 residues. The germline CDR1 and CDR2 sequences are SNHLY and FYNNEI. J lost 3 bases, V lost 4 bases, and 5 bases had no gene match. DNA of the CDR3: TGTGCCAGCAGTGGGGACAGGGTTCCAACAGATACGCAGTATTTT. Translating gives CASSGDRVPTDTQYF.

V gene TRBV28 combines with J gene TRBJ2-1, with 7 bases fitting TRBD1. Trimming took 3 bases from V and 7 from J; bases not matched to a gene: 18. The CDR3 covers 18 residues. Looked up from germline, CDR1 is MDHEN and CDR2 is SYDVKM. The CDR3 is CASSFPTRTGVVMNEQFF. The CDR3 DNA sequence: TGTGCCAGCAGTTTCCCCACCAGAACAGGGGTAGTTATGAATGAGCAGTTCTTC.

J is TRBJ2-7 and V is TRBV5-1; TRBD2 aligns across 12 bases. The V segment lost 1 base and the J segment 2 bases; nucleotides outside the gene matches: 7. This CDR3 has 17 residues. CDR1 and CDR2 from the germline V gene are SGHRS and YFSETQ. The CDR3 coding sequence is TGCGCCAGCAGCTTGCCTCTAGCGGGAGGGATCCCCTACGAGCAGTACTTC. Translated, it gives CASSLPLAGGIPYEQYF.

The chain is built from TRBV18 and TRBJ1-2; possible D gene TRBD1, 6 bases. The CDR3 is 16 residues long. V lost 3 bases and J 2 bases, leaving 16 bases between the germline ends. Germline V gene data show CDR1 as KGHSH and CDR2 as LQKENI. CDR3 nucleotide sequence: TGTGCCAGCTCACCCGTGGGGGCAGCTTCAAACTATGGCTACACCTTC. This translates into CASSPVGAASNYGYTF.

This clone appeared once. This chain links TRBV6-1 with TRBJ2-1, with 9 bases matching TRBD2. Germline V gene lookup returns CDR1 MNHNS and CDR2 SASEGT. CDR3 length: 15 residues. The J segment lost 7 bases and the V segment lost 4 bases, leaving 8 bases of the junction unmatched. The CDR3 bases are TGTGCCAGCAGTGGATTAGCGGGAGTCGGGAATGAGCAGTTCTTC. Its protein is CASSGLAGVGNEQFF.

The chain has TRBV7-6 and TRBJ2-7; 8 bases are a match to TRBD2. The CDR3 totals 18 residues. J was trimmed by 6 bases and V by 5 bases; bases with no gene match: 21. Germline CDR1 and CDR2: SGHVS and FNYEAQ. The CDR3, as DNA: TGTGCCAGCAGCCCACGATGGCCTGCGGCGGGAGGAGGTGGCGAGCAGTACTTC. Its translation is CASSPRWPAAGGGGEQYF.

The chain employs TRBV6-1 and TRBJ2-1, with D tentatively TRBD2 (5 bases). Germline CDR1 reads MNHNS; CDR2 reads SASEGT. The germline V and J ends were trimmed by 4 bases and 1 base, with 11 bases remaining between them. The CDR3 totals 15 residues. This CDR3 is CASSVGRGSYNEQFF. Written as DNA, the CDR3 is TGTGCCAGCAGTGTTGGGCGCGGGTCCTACAATGAGCAGTTCTTC.

V and J are TRBV6-4 and TRBJ1-2; possible D gene TRBD1, 6 bases. Trimming left V 2 bases short and J 2 bases short, with 12 bases between. The CDR3 loop spans 15 amino acids. Looked up from germline, CDR1 is MRHNA and CDR2 is SNTAGT. DNA for the CDR3: TGTGCCAGCAGTGACGGGGAGGGGGTCAACTATGGCTACACCTTC. Encoded protein: CASSDGEGVNYGYTF.

The chain's CDR3 is CASSQAPGISNTGELFF. The CDR3 DNA reads as TGCGCCAGCAGCCAAGCCCCAGGGATATCGAACACCGGGGAGCTGTTTTTT. V is TRBV4-1 and J is TRBJ2-2, with D possibly being TRBD1 (5 bases). Germline V gene lookup returns CDR1 MGHRA and CDR2 YSYEKL. V was shortened by 1 base and J by 0 bases, with 12 bases between the two germline ends. This CDR3 comprises 17 residues.

The genes are TRBV27 and TRBJ2-1; 8 nucleotides match TRBD2. V lost 4 bases to trimming and J lost 4 bases; unmatched junction nucleotides: 6. This CDR3 spans 15 amino acids. The germline gives CDR1 MNHEY, CDR2 SMNVEV (reference sequence). DNA of the CDR3: TGTGCCAGCAGTTCCCCGGGAGGGGAATACAATGAGCAGTTCTTC. This translates into CASSSPGGEYNEQFF.

The gene calls are TRBV10-1 and TRBJ2-7; no firm D call. CDR1 is WNHNN, CDR2 SYGVQD, per germline (reference sequence). Trimming took off 1 base at V and 6 bases at J, with 10 bases between the two ends. The CDR3 is made up of 13 amino acids. In DNA, the CDR3 is TGCGCCAGCAGTGAGTTTCGTTCGGGCGAGCAGTACTTC. This sequence encodes CASSEFRSGEQYF.

The CDR3: CASSRGTSDSDTQYF. DNA for the CDR3: TGTGCCAGCAGCCGCGGGACTAGCGACTCAGATACGCAGTATTTT. The gene calls are TRBV4-2 and TRBJ2-3, with TRBD2 matching over 10 bases. This CDR3 has 15 amino acids. CDR1 is LGHNA and CDR2 is YNFKEQ in the germline V gene. J lost 4 bases, V lost 4 bases, and 5 bases had no gene match.

The V gene is TRBV28, the J gene TRBJ2-3, with D possibly TRBD1 on 6 matching bases. CDR3 size: 13 residues. Trimming cost V 8 bases and J 3 bases, with 12 bases left between them. Germline V lookup: CDR1 MDHEN, CDR2 SYDVKM. DNA of the CDR3: TGTGCCAGCGGAACAGGGAGTACAGATACGCAGTATTTT. Translating gives CASGTGSTDTQYF.

The rearrangement uses TRBV2 and TRBJ2-1, with 9 bases that match TRBD2. Trimming removed 10 bases from V and 8 bases from J; junction bases left unmatched: 12. Germline assignment: CDR1 SNHLY and CDR2 FYNNEI. The CDR3 loop spans 14 amino acids. CDR3 sequence: CAKSTGTSIDEQFF. The CDR3, as DNA: TGTGCCAAATCTACCGGGACTAGCATCGATGAGCAGTTCTTC.

The chain uses TRBV19 and TRBJ1-2; possibly TRBD1 for D (5 bases). Trimming stripped 3 bases from V and 3 bases from J, with 20 bases between. Germline lookup yields CDR1 LNHDA and CDR2 SQIVND (reference sequence). The CDR3 is made up of 17 amino acids. CDR3 sequence: CASSIDSTPRLDYGYTF. CDR3 nucleotides: TGTGCCAGTAGTATTGACAGCACCCCCCGGTTGGACTATGGCTACACCTTC.

CDR3 in DNA: TGCAGCGTTCCCCCGGGGACTACCGGAGACAATGAGCAGTTCTTC. Its translation: CSVPPGTTGDNEQFF. The rearrangement joins TRBV29-1 to TRBJ2-1, with 7 bases aligning to TRBD2. Germline V CDR1 and CDR2: SQVTM, ANQGSEA. The CDR3 length is 15 residues. The junction had 12 bases not matched to a gene; V was cut back by 5 bases and J by 5 bases.

The chain employs TRBV10-1 and TRBJ2-1; 9 nucleotides align to TRBD2. CDR1 is WNHNN and CDR2 is SYGVQD in the germline V gene (reference sequence). V shed 4 bases and J 4 bases; nucleotides not matched to a gene: 8. The CDR3 covers 16 residues. The CDR3 is CASSAVAGVAYNEQFF. CDR3 nucleotides: TGCGCCAGCAGTGCGGTAGCGGGGGTCGCTTACAATGAGCAGTTCTTC.

This rearrangement joins TRBV15 to TRBJ1-3; TRBD1 matches 9 bases. This CDR3 comprises 14 residues. The germline V gene has CDR1 LNHNV and CDR2 YYDKDF (reference sequence). With 4 bases clipped from V and 7 bases from J, the junction kept 5 bases outside the gene matches. The CDR3 DNA follows: TGTGCCACCAGCACGGGACAGGGCGGGAACACCATATATTTT. This sequence encodes CATSTGQGGNTIYF.

This rearrangement joins TRBV6-5 to TRBJ1-1; D is ambiguous. The CDR3 contains 11 residues. Germline V lookup: CDR1 MNHEY, CDR2 SVGAGI. Trimming pared 6 bases from V and 4 bases from J, leaving 6 bases between. Here the CDR3 reads CASSNPTEAFF. The CDR3 nucleotides are TGTGCCAGCAGCAATCCCACTGAAGCTTTCTTT.